Given below is one T cell receptor (beta chain) in context. Its antigen remains unidentified. The data derive from a study of T cell repertoires in cytomegalovirus infection. Whole-study context: Use of recently identified HLA-C-restricted and well-studied HLA-B-restricted CMV epitopes was part of the study. Public TCR beta signatures were indicative of both CMV infection and a matching HLA type. General study results and limits: The study identified carriers of CMV plus the relevant HLA from cumulative public TCR beta family frequency. The ex vivo response was dominated by HLA-C-restricted CMV-specific TCR beta clonotypes.

One entry per CDR3 protein, called by TCRdb with MiXCR from the reads. The table lists a few hundred thousand distinct CDR3 sequences, 25% to 30% of them singletons. V shed 5 bases and J 7 bases; nucleotides not matched to a gene: 8. The CDR3 length is 15 residues. Germline V CDR1 and CDR2: LNHDA, SQIVND (reference sequence). This specimen was cultured PBMCs, taken from culture after CMV antigen stimulation. This receptor was identified in a human donor in good health (CMV status not recorded). Some clones in this sample may be carry-over from other donors' samples. This chain connects TRBV19 to TRBJ2-7, with 13 bases aligning to TRBD2. As DNA, the CDR3 is TGTGCCAGTAGTCAAGCGGGACTAGCGGGGAGTGAGCAGTACTTC. Protein: CASSQAGLAGSEQYF. Using reference TRBV19 and TRBJ2-7 for the parts outside the CDR3, the full variable domain is DGGITQSPKYLFRKEGQNVTLSCEQNLNHDAMYWYRQDPGQGLRLIYYSQIVNDFQKGDIAEGYSVSREKKESFPLTVTSAQKNPTAFYLCASSQAGLAGSEQYFGPGTRLTVT.